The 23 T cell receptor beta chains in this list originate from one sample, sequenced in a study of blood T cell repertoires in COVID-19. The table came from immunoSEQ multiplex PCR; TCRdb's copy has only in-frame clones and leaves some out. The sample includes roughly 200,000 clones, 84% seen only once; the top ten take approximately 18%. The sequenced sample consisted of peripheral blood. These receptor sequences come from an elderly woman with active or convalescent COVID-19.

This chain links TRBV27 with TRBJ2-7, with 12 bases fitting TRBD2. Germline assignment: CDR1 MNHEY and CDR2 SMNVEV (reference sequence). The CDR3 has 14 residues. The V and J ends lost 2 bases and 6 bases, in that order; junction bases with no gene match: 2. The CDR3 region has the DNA TGTGCCAGCAGTTTAGGGACTAGCGGGCTCGAGCAGTACTTC. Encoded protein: CASSLGTSGLEQYF.

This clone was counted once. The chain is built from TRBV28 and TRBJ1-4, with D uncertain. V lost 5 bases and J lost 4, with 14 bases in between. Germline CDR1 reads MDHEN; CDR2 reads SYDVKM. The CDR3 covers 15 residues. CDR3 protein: CASSVLSGNNEKLFF. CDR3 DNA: TGTGCCAGCAGTGTCCTTTCGGGGAATAATGAAAAACTGTTTTTT.

CDR3 residues: CASSLYTDYGYTF. CDR3 DNA sequence: TGCGCCAGCAGCTTGTATACGGACTATGGCTACACCTTC. The chain couples TRBV5-1 to TRBJ1-2; D unclear. Germline CDR1 reads SGHRS; CDR2 reads YFSETQ. V lost 1 base and J lost 3, with 7 bases in between. This CDR3 region has 13 residues.

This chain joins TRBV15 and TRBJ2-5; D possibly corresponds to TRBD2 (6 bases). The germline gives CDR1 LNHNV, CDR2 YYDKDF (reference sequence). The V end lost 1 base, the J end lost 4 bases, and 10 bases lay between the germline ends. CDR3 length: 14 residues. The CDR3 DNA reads TGTGCCACCAGCAGAGCTGCGGGAACAGAGACCCAGTACTTC. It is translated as CATSRAAGTETQYF.

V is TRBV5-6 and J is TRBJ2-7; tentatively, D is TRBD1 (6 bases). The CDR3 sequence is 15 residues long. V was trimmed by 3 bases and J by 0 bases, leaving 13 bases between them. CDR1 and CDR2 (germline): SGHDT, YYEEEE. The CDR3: CASSSRGTFSYEQYF. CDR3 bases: TGTGCCAGCAGCTCCAGGGGAACCTTCTCCTACGAGCAGTACTTC.

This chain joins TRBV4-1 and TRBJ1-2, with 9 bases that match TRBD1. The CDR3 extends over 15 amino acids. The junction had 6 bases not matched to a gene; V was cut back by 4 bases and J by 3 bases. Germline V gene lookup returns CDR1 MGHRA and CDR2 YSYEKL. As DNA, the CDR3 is TGCGCCAGCAGCCCGCGACAGGGGGGGGACTATGGCTACACCTTC. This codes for CASSPRQGGDYGYTF.

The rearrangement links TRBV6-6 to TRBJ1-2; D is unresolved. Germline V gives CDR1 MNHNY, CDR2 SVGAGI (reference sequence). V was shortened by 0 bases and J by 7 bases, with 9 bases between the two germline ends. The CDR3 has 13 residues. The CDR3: CASSYSAEAGYTF. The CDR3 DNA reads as TGTGCCAGCAGTTACTCCGCCGAGGCTGGCTACACCTTC.

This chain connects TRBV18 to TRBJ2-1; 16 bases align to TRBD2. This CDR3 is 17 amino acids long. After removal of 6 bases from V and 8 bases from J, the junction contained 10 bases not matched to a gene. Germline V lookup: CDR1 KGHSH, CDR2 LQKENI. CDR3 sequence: CASSYGTSGRAVDEQFF. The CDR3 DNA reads TGTGCCAGCTCTTACGGGACTAGCGGGAGGGCCGTTGATGAGCAGTTCTTC.

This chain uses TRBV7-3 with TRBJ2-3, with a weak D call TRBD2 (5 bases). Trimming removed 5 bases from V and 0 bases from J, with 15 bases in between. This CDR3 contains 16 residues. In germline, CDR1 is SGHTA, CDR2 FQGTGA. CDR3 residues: CASSPRVRGSTDTQYF. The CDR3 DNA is TGTGCCAGCAGCCCAAGGGTACGGGGTAGCACAGATACGCAGTATTTT.

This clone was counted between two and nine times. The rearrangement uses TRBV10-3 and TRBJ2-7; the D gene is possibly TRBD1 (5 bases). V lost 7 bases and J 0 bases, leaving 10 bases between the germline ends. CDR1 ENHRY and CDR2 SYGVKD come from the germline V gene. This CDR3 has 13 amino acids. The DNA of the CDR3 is TGTGCCATCATCCCGGACAACTCCTACGAGCAGTACTTC. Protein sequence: CAIIPDNSYEQYF.

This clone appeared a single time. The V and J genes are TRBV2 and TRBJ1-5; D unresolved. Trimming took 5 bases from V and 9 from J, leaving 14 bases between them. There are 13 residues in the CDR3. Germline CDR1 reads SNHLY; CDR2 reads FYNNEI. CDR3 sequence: CASSPGFTGPQHF. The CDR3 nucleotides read TGTGCCAGCAGTCCAGGCTTTACCGGGCCCCAGCATTTT.

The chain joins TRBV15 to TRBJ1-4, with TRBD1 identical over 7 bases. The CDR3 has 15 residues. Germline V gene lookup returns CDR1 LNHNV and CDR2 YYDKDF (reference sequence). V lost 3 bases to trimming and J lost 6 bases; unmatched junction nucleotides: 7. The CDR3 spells CATSRGGGGYEKLFF. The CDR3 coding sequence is TGTGCCACCAGCAGGGGTGGAGGGGGCTATGAAAAACTGTTTTTT.

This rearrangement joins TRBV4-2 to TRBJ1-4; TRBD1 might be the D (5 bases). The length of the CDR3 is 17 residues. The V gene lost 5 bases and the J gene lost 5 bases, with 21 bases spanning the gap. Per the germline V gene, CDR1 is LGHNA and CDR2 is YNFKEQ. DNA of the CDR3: TGTGCCAGCAGCGCAATGACGAGGGGAGGGTACAATGAAAAACTGTTTTTT. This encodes CASSAMTRGGYNEKLFF.

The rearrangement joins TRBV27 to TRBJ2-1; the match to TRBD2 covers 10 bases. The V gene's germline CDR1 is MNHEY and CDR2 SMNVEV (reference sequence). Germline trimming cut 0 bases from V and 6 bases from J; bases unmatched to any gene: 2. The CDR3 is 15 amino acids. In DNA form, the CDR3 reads TGTGCCAGCAGTTTATCCCTAGCGGGAGTCAATGAGCAGTTCTTC. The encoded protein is CASSLSLAGVNEQFF.

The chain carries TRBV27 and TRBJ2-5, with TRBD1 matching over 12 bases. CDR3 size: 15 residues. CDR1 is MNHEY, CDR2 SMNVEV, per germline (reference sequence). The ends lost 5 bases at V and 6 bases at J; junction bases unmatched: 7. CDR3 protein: CASSPGTGGSQTQYF. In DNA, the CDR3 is TGTGCCAGCAGTCCCGGGACAGGGGGCTCCCAGACCCAGTACTTC.

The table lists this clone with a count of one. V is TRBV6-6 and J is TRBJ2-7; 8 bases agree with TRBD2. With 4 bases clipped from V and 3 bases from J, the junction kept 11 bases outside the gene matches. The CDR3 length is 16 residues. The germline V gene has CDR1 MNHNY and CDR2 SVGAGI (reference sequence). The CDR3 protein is CASSSPGSAGGYEQYF. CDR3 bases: TGTGCCAGCAGTTCCCCCGGGTCGGCGGGAGGCTACGAGCAGTACTTC.

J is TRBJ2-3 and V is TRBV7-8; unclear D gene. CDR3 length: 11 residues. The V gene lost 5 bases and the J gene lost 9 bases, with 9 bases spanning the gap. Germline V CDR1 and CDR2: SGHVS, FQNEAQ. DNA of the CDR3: TGTGCCAGCAGCCCCCTCGAGACGCAGTATTTT. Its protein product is CASSPLETQYF.

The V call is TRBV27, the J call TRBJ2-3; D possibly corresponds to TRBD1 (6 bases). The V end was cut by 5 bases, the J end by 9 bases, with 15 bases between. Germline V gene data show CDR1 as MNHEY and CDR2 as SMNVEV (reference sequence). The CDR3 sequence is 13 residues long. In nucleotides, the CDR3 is TGTGCCAGCAGTACCTCCAGGGGAATCACGCAGTATTTT. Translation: CASSTSRGITQYF.

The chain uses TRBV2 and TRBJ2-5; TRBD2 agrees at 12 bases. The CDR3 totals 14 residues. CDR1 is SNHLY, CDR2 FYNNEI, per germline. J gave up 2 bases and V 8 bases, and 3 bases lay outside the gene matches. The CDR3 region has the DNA TGTGCCAGCGGGGGGACTAGCGGGCAAGAGACCCAGTACTTC. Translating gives CASGGTSGQETQYF.

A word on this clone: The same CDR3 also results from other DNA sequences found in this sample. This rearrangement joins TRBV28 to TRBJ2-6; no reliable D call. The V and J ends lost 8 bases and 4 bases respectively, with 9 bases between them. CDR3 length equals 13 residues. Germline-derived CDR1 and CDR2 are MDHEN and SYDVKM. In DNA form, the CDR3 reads TGTGCCAGCTCACTCCGGGGGGCCAACGTCCTGACTTTC. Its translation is CASSLRGANVLTF. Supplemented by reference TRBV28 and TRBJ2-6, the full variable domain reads DVKVTQSSRYLVKRTGEKVFLECVQDMDHENMFWYRQDPGLGLRLIYFSYDVKMKEKGDIPEGYSVSREKKERFSLILESASTNQTSMYLCASSLRGANVLTFGAGSRLTVL.

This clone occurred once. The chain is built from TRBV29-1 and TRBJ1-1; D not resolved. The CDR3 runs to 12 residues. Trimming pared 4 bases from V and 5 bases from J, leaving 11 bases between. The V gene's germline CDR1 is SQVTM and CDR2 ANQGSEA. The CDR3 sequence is CSVGEGQTEAFF. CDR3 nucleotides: TGCAGCGTTGGGGAGGGCCAGACTGAAGCTTTCTTT.

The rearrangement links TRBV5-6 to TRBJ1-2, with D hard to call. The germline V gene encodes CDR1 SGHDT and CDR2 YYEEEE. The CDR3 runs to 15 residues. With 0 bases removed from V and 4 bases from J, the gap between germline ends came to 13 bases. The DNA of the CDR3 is TGTGCCAGCAGCTTGGGGGCAGCTCGCCTCTATGGCTACACCTTC. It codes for CASSLGAARLYGYTF.

The CDR3 region has the DNA TGTGCCAGCAGCTTAGAGAGGTATAGCAATCAGCCCCAGCATTTT. The encoded protein is CASSLERYSNQPQHF. The chain has TRBV7-2 and TRBJ1-5; no firm D call. Trimming pared 1 base from V and 0 bases from J, leaving 7 bases between. The CDR3 extends over 15 amino acids. Germline-derived CDR1 and CDR2 are SGHTA and FQGNSA.